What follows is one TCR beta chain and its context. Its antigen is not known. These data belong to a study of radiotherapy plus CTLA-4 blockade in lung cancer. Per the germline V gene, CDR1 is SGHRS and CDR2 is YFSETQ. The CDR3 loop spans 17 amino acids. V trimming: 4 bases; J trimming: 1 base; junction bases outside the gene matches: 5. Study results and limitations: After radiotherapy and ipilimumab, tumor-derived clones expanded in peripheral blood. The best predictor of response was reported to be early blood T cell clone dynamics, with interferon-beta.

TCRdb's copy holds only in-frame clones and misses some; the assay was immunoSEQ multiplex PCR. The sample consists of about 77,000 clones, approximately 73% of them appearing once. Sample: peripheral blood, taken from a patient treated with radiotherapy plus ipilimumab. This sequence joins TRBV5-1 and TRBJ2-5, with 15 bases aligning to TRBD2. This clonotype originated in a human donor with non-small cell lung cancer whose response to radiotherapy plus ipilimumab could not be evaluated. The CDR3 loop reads CASSPGLAGGVQETQYF. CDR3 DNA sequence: TGCGCCAGCAGCCCCGGACTAGCGGGGGGGGTCCAAGAGACCCAGTACTTC. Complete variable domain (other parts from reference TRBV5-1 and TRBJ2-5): KAGVTQTPRYLIKTRGQQVTLSCSPISGHRSVSWYQQTPGQGLQFLFEYFSETQRNKGNFPGRFSGRQFSNSRSEMNVSTLELGDSALYLCASSPGLAGGVQETQYFGPGTRLLVL.